This T cell receptor beta chain was captured in a study of control samples from healthy donors and cancer patients. Trimming took off 0 bases at V and 1 base at J, with 11 bases between the two ends. CDR3 size: 16 residues. In germline, CDR1 is SGDLS, CDR2 YYNGEE. Sequencing used immunoSEQ multiplex PCR; TCRdb keeps in-frame clones, though not all of them. The sample yields 60,000 to 70,000 clones, more than 75% seen once. V gene TRBV9 combines with J gene TRBJ1-3, with D unresolved. The sequence derives from a woman between 45 and 60 years old with lung cancer. Sequences were obtained from PBMCs. CDR3 sequence (DNA): TGTGCCAGCAGCGTAGACGGCTGGGGATCTGGAAACACCATATATTTT. Its protein product is CASSVDGWGSGNTIYF.